Listed here are 29 T cell receptor beta chains from one sample, sequenced in a study of T-cell memory formation after mild COVID-19. MiXCR was run by TCRdb on the 5' RACE reads, yielding one entry per CDR3 protein. Among under 300,000 distinct CDR3 sequences listed, about 15% were seen once. Material: PBMCs or a T cell subset sorted from them (not recorded which). The receptor source for this set is a man younger than 35 who had mild COVID-19 (a few samples of this study predate the infection). Cell type and time point are not known.

V gene TRBV20-1 combines with J gene TRBJ1-1; the D is unclear. The germline gives CDR1 DFQATT, CDR2 SNEGSKA (reference sequence). V lost 5 bases to trimming and J lost 10 bases, with 14 bases between them. This CDR3 comprises 11 residues. The CDR3 DNA reads TGCAGTGCTTCCTTTGGCCCCAGAGCTTTCTTT. Translating it yields CSASFGPRAFF.

This chain links TRBV5-1 with TRBJ2-1; D tentatively reads TRBD1 or TRBD2 (5 bases each). This CDR3 contains 15 residues. The ends were cut back, 4 bases at V and 6 bases at J, with 17 bases in the middle. Germline CDR1 SGHRS, CDR2 YFSETQ. In DNA, the CDR3 is TGCGCCAGCAGCCTCCCAGCCGGGACCCGCAATGAGCAGTTCTTC. Protein product: CASSLPAGTRNEQFF. Variable domain in full (rest from reference TRBV5-1 and TRBJ2-1): KAGVTQTPRYLIKTRGQQVTLSCSPISGHRSVSWYQQTPGQGLQFLFEYFSETQRNKGNFPGRFSGRQFSNSRSEMNVSTLELGDSALYLCASSLPAGTRNEQFFGPGTRLTVL.

This clonotype was recorded at least ten times. The chain is built from TRBV12-3 or TRBV12-4 and TRBJ1-3; TRBD1 aligns across 9 bases. With V trimmed by 8 bases and J by 4 bases, 3 bases remained unmatched. There are 13 residues in the CDR3. CDR3 residues: CASGTGPGNTIYF. CDR3 DNA: TGTGCCAGCGGGACAGGGCCGGGAAACACCATATATTTT.

The V and J genes are TRBV18 and TRBJ1-1; the D gene is possibly TRBD1 (6 bases). V dropped 4 bases and J dropped 3 bases, with 18 bases sitting between them. Germline CDR1 KGHSH, CDR2 LQKENI. The length of the CDR3 is 16 residues. The CDR3 coding sequence is TGTGCCAGCTCACTGAATCAACAGGGTTACGACACTGAAGCTTTCTTT. Protein sequence: CASSLNQQGYDTEAFF.

V gene TRBV7-2 combines with J gene TRBJ1-6; 7 positions match TRBD1. V lost 3 bases to trimming and J lost 10 bases; unmatched junction nucleotides: 9. The CDR3 loop spans 15 amino acids. Per the germline V gene, CDR1 is SGHTA and CDR2 is FQGNSA. Here the CDR3 reads CASSFNTGEGSPLHF. CDR3 DNA sequence: TGTGCCAGCAGCTTTAACACAGGGGAAGGATCACCCCTCCACTTT.

This clonotype was detected a few times. The chain combines TRBV20-1 with TRBJ1-3, with a possible D match to TRBD1 (6 bases). Trimming shortened V by 5 bases and J by 4 bases, and 12 bases separated the two germline ends. CDR1 is DFQATT and CDR2 is SNEGSKA in the germline V gene (reference sequence). This CDR3 comprises 13 residues. CDR3 DNA sequence: TGCAGTGCTTTAAATCAGGGGGGAAACACCATATATTTT. Protein product: CSALNQGGNTIYF.

The rearrangement joins TRBV6-5 to TRBJ2-2, with 8 bases matching TRBD1. The ends lost 7 bases at V and 3 bases at J; junction bases unmatched: 13. Germline V gives CDR1 MNHEY, CDR2 SVGAGI. The CDR3 loop spans 17 amino acids. CDR3 DNA: TGTGCCAGCAATACAGGGGCCCGGACAGGGTACACCGGGGAGCTGTTTTTT. Protein product: CASNTGARTGYTGELFF.

This clonotype was counted a few times. This chain connects TRBV20-1 to TRBJ1-2; perhaps TRBD1 as D (5 bases). Germline lookup yields CDR1 DFQATT and CDR2 SNEGSKA (reference sequence). V lost 0 bases to trimming and J lost 0 bases, with 11 bases between them. The length of the CDR3 is 15 residues. The DNA for the CDR3 is TGCAGTGCTAGAGATCTGGGGGAAGCTAACTATGGCTACACCTTC. This encodes CSARDLGEANYGYTF.

V and J are TRBV29-1 and TRBJ2-5; possibly TRBD1 for D (5 bases). With 6 bases removed from V and 5 bases from J, the gap between germline ends came to 10 bases. Germline V gene lookup returns CDR1 SQVTM and CDR2 ANQGSEA. CDR3 size: 11 residues. CDR3 residues: CSVGLVETQYF. The CDR3, as DNA: TGCAGCGTGGGGCTAGTTGAGACCCAGTACTTC.

Ten or more counts support this clonotype. V gene TRBV12-3 or TRBV12-4 combines with J gene TRBJ2-5; the D gene is possibly TRBD1 (5 bases). This CDR3 spans 15 amino acids. V was trimmed by 6 bases and J by 2 bases, leaving 16 bases between them. The CDR3 is CASRRFQAGQETQYF. The DNA of the CDR3 is TGTGCCAGCAGACGTTTCCAGGCAGGGCAAGAGACCCAGTACTTC.

The chain is built from TRBV29-1 and TRBJ1-1; a possible D gene is TRBD1 (5 bases). The germline V and J ends were trimmed by 2 bases and 4 bases, with 14 bases remaining between them. The germline V gene has CDR1 SQVTM and CDR2 ANQGSEA. The CDR3 is made up of 14 amino acids. The DNA for the CDR3 is TGCAGCGTTGAACCAAGCAGGGCGGGCACTGAAGCTTTCTTT. Translating gives CSVEPSRAGTEAFF.

This clonotype was picked up a small number of times. The chain uses TRBV4-1 and TRBJ1-1; no reliable D call. V was shortened by 4 bases and J by 0 bases, with 9 bases between the two germline ends. From germline, CDR1 is MGHRA and CDR2 YSYEKL. This CDR3 region has 14 residues. As DNA, the CDR3 is TGCGCCAGCAGCCTTCAGAGGGTGAACACTGAAGCTTTCTTT. Encoded protein: CASSLQRVNTEAFF.

This clonotype was seen a handful of times. V is TRBV5-1 and J is TRBJ2-2, with D maybe TRBD2 (6 bases). CDR1 is SGHRS and CDR2 is YFSETQ in the germline V gene. V was cut by 3 bases and J by 2 bases, with 11 bases left in between. The CDR3 contains 15 residues. CDR3 sequence: CASSSEGGNTGELFF. The CDR3 coding sequence is TGCGCCAGCAGCTCAGAGGGAGGTAACACCGGGGAGCTGTTTTTT.

In its sample, this clonotype was seen a few times. The chain joins TRBV20-1 to TRBJ2-7; the D is unclear. Germline assignment: CDR1 DFQATT and CDR2 SNEGSKA (reference sequence). Trimming removed 4 bases at V and 7 bases at J, with 5 bases between. This CDR3 is 9 amino acids long. The chain's CDR3 is CSAILEQYV. The CDR3, as DNA: TGCAGTGCTATTTTGGAGCAGTACGTC.

This clonotype has a handful of counts. The CDR3 is CASRYGSGLAGVLSPYNEQFF. The CDR3 DNA is TGCGCCAGCAGATACGGATCGGGACTAGCGGGGGTCCTAAGTCCCTACAATGAGCAGTTCTTC. This chain joins TRBV4-3 and TRBJ2-1; TRBD2 agrees at 14 bases. This CDR3 comprises 21 residues. Germline-derived CDR1 and CDR2 are LGHNA and YSLEER. The trim removed 6 bases at V and 2 bases at J, leaving 18 bases unmatched.

The sample holds a few counts of this clonotype. The chain couples TRBV19 to TRBJ2-2; 9 nucleotides align to TRBD1. CDR1 LNHDA and CDR2 SQIVND come from the germline V gene (reference sequence). The CDR3 covers 14 residues. The ends lost 7 bases at V and 4 bases at J; junction bases unmatched: 4. CDR3 region: CASTGTGITGELFF. In nucleotides, the CDR3 is TGTGCCAGTACCGGGACAGGGATCACCGGGGAGCTGTTTTTT.

The chain couples TRBV18 to TRBJ1-2; a weak D match, TRBD1 (6 bases). V gave up 4 bases and J gave up 6 bases, with 9 bases separating them. The CDR3 has 12 amino acids. CDR1 KGHSH and CDR2 LQKENI come from the germline V gene. CDR3 sequence: CASSLRDNGYTF. CDR3 sequence (DNA): TGTGCCAGCTCACTCCGGGACAATGGCTACACCTTC.

The chain carries TRBV9 and TRBJ2-3, with TRBD2 identical over 10 bases. Germline lookup yields CDR1 SGDLS and CDR2 YYNGEE. The CDR3 contains 16 residues. V shed 0 bases, J shed 1 base, and the junction held 2 bases outside the gene matches. The CDR3 DNA follows: TGTGCCAGCAGCGTAGTGAGCGGGGGGGGCACAGATACGCAGTATTTT. Translated, it gives CASSVVSGGGTDTQYF.

The genes are TRBV11-3 and TRBJ2-7; D might be TRBD1 (7 bases). Germline V gives CDR1 SGHNT, CDR2 YENEEA. Trimming took 5 bases from V and 1 from J, leaving 15 bases between them. The CDR3 length is 15 residues. As DNA, the CDR3 is TGTGCCAGCAGCCCCCGGGCAGGGGGGTCCTACGAGCAGTACTTC. Protein sequence: CASSPRAGGSYEQYF.

This clonotype appeared a few times. The chain uses TRBV27 and TRBJ1-2; the D is unclear. CDR3 length: 14 residues. Per the germline V gene, CDR1 is MNHEY and CDR2 is SMNVEV (reference sequence). V lost 4 bases, J lost 3 bases, and 12 bases lay in between. In DNA form, the CDR3 reads TGTGCCAGCAGTTCCGGGAACTCGTACTATGGCTACACCTTC. Its protein is CASSSGNSYYGYTF.

This clonotype has just a few counts. V is TRBV5-1 and J is TRBJ2-5; D possibly matches TRBD1 or TRBD2 (6 bases each). This CDR3 has 15 amino acids. Trimming stripped 4 bases from V and 0 bases from J, with 13 bases between. Germline V gene lookup returns CDR1 SGHRS and CDR2 YFSETQ. This chain's CDR3 is CASSDTGAYQETQYF. The CDR3 DNA reads as TGCGCCAGCAGCGATACGGGGGCTTACCAAGAGACCCAGTACTTC. The entire variable domain, with the rest obtained from reference TRBV5-1 and TRBJ2-5, is as follows: KAGVTQTPRYLIKTRGQQVTLSCSPISGHRSVSWYQQTPGQGLQFLFEYFSETQRNKGNFPGRFSGRQFSNSRSEMNVSTLELGDSALYLCASSDTGAYQETQYFGPGTRLLVL.

This clonotype was found a few times. The J gene is TRBJ2-5, the V gene TRBV4-2, with D perhaps given as TRBD1 or TRBD2 (6 bases each). Trimming pared 0 bases from V and 5 bases from J, leaving 16 bases between. This CDR3 has 16 residues. Germline CDR1 LGHNA, CDR2 YNFKEQ. For the CDR3, the DNA is TGTGCCAGCAGCCAAGATTTTGGCCAGGGGAGGGAGACCCAGTACTTC. This translates into CASSQDFGQGRETQYF.

The chain is built from TRBV28 and TRBJ2-5, with a tentative D call TRBD2 (5 bases). CDR3 length: 15 residues. Between the trimmed V and J ends, which lost 6 bases and 2 bases, there was a span of 16 bases. The germline V gene encodes CDR1 MDHEN and CDR2 SYDVKM. In nucleotides, the CDR3 is TGTGCCAGCAGGAGTAAGAGGGAAGGACAAGAGACCCAGTACTTC. It yields the protein CASRSKREGQETQYF. The full variable domain, with the rest looked up from reference TRBV28 and TRBJ2-5, is DVKVTQSSRYLVKRTGEKVFLECVQDMDHENMFWYRQDPGLGLRLIYFSYDVKMKEKGDIPEGYSVSREKKERFSLILESASTNQTSMYLCASRSKREGQETQYFGPGTRLLVL.

The V gene is TRBV21-1, the J gene TRBJ2-7. TRBV21-1 is given as a pseudogene. The CDR3 loop spans 9 amino acids. CDR3 DNA sequence: TGTGCCACCGACTACGAGCAGTACTTC. Protein sequence: CATDYEQYF.

This clonotype was counted a few times. This chain connects TRBV5-1 to TRBJ1-1; a weak D match, TRBD1 (5 bases). V dropped 1 base and J dropped 1 base, with 11 bases sitting between them. This CDR3 region has 15 residues. The germline V gene encodes CDR1 SGHRS and CDR2 YFSETQ. The CDR3 nucleotides are TGCGCCAGCAGCTTGCAGGGCGGTCCGAACACTGAAGCTTTCTTT. Encoded protein: CASSLQGGPNTEAFF.

This clonotype was seen a few times. The chain is built from TRBV7-2 and TRBJ1-1; D unclear. The germline V and J ends were trimmed by 5 bases and 2 bases, with 15 bases remaining between them. Germline CDR1 is SGHTA and CDR2 is FQGNSA. The CDR3 has 15 residues. This chain's CDR3 is CASSRGGVSNTEAFF. The CDR3 nucleotides read TGTGCCAGCAGCCGTGGTGGGGTCAGTAACACTGAAGCTTTCTTT.

The chain has TRBV5-1 and TRBJ2-2, with 11 bases identical to TRBD2. J lost 4 bases, V lost 6 bases, and 8 bases had no gene match. CDR1 and CDR2 (germline): SGHRS, YFSETQ. The CDR3 consists of 16 residues. DNA of the CDR3: TGCGCCAGCACCTTTAGCGGGGGGGCCGGCACCGGGGAGCTGTTTTTT. Encoded protein: CASTFSGGAGTGELFF.

The genes are TRBV4-3 and TRBJ1-2, with D possibly being TRBD1 (5 bases). The length of the CDR3 is 15 residues. Germline-derived CDR1 and CDR2 are LGHNA and YSLEER. V lost 0 bases to trimming and J lost 3 bases, with 11 bases between them. The CDR3 DNA follows: TGCGCCAGCAGCCAAGATCCACGGGGGGACTATGGCTACACCTTC. Amino acids: CASSQDPRGDYGYTF.

This chain connects TRBV2 to TRBJ2-5; D possibly corresponds to TRBD2 (6 bases). Germline lookup yields CDR1 SNHLY and CDR2 FYNNEI. The CDR3 totals 15 residues. V was clipped by 6 bases and J by 0 bases, with 14 bases between them. DNA of the CDR3: TGTGCCAGCAGCGGGACTCCCGAGTACCAAGAGACCCAGTACTTC. Amino acids: CASSGTPEYQETQYF.